The T cell receptor beta chain under discussion was sequenced for a study of shared clonotypes between healthy human individuals. Only in-frame clones appear in the TCRdb table, and some are missing; sequencing was by immunoSEQ multiplex PCR. The sample has a few million clones, about nine tenths seen once. The ends were cut back, 4 bases at V and 0 bases at J, with 15 bases in the middle. CDR1 is SGHNT, CDR2 YYREEE, per germline (reference sequence). This CDR3 has 16 residues. The TCR originated in a man in his late teens or twenties in good health. Some clones in this sample may be carry-over from other donors' samples. The rearrangement links TRBV5-4 to TRBJ2-3; tentative D call: TRBD2 (5 bases). Sequenced: naive CD4+ T cells from PBMCs. Subset given: CD45RA+ positively selected. The CDR3 DNA reads TGTGCCAGCAGCCCTGCCGGCGGGCGGAGCACAGATACGCAGTATTTT. This codes for CASSPAGGRSTDTQYF.